This entry lists 6 T cell receptor beta chains sequenced from one sample in a study of blood T cells in healthy people across ages. A second PCR of about 6 to 11 cycles used a sample-barcoded 5' primer and a J-beta primer mix. MiXCR, applied by TCRdb to the 5' RACE reads, yields one record per CDR3 protein. The sample lists more than 650,000 distinct CDR3 sequences, around a fifth occurring once. Specimen: blood. These receptors originate from a man between 65 and 85 years old in good health.

V and J are TRBV20-1 and TRBJ1-5; 7 nucleotides match TRBD1. Germline V gene sequence: CDR1 DFQATT, CDR2 SNEGSKA (reference sequence). The CDR3 is 14 amino acids. The trim removed 3 bases at V and 3 bases at J, leaving 5 bases unmatched. In DNA form, the CDR3 reads TGCAGTGCTAGGGATACAGGGGACAATCAGCCCCAGCATTTT. It yields the protein CSARDTGDNQPQHF.

The chain carries TRBV27 and TRBJ2-2; TRBD2 matches 9 bases. The CDR3 extends over 13 amino acids. Trimming removed 5 bases from V and 13 bases from J; junction bases left unmatched: 8. Germline loops: CDR1 MNHEY, CDR2 SMNVEV (reference sequence). The DNA of the CDR3 is TGTGCCAGCAGTCCATTAGCGGGAGAGGGGCTGTTTTTT. Its protein product is CASSPLAGEGLFF.

This clonotype was seen only a few times. J is TRBJ1-2 and V is TRBV5-1, with D uncertain. This CDR3 is built from 16 residues. Trimming pared 4 bases from V and 6 bases from J, leaving 22 bases between. CDR1 and CDR2 from the germline V gene are SGHRS and YFSETQ. The CDR3 is CASSQRPVSGSDGYTF. Written as DNA, the CDR3 is TGCGCCAGCAGCCAGAGGCCGGTTTCTGGGTCCGATGGCTACACCTTC.

This chain connects TRBV10-3 to TRBJ2-3; a weak D match, TRBD2 (6 bases). Germline loops: CDR1 ENHRY, CDR2 SYGVKD. V was trimmed by 2 bases and J by 9 bases, leaving 12 bases between them. The CDR3 sequence is 13 residues long. The CDR3 region is CAISEGPGETQYF. CDR3 DNA: TGTGCCATCAGTGAGGGTCCGGGGGAGACGCAGTATTTT.

This clonotype has only a few counts. The V call is TRBV7-3, the J call TRBJ1-1; possibly TRBD1 for D (5 bases). The CDR3 consists of 16 residues. Germline CDR1 and CDR2: SGHTA and FQGTGA. Trimming stripped 2 bases from V and 4 bases from J, with 17 bases between. For the CDR3, the DNA is TGTGCCAGCAGCTTAGTCCCCCTTAACGGGGGCACTGAAGCTTTCTTT. Its translation is CASSLVPLNGGTEAFF. Looking up the rest from reference TRBV7-3 and TRBJ1-1 gives the full variable domain: GAGVSQTPSNKVTEKGKYVELRCDPISGHTALYWYRQSLGQGPEFLIYFQGTGAADDSGLPNDRFFAVRPEGSVSTLKIQRTERGDSAVYLCASSLVPLNGGTEAFFGQGTRLTVV.

This rearrangement joins TRBV5-1 to TRBJ1-5; no clear D. The germline gives CDR1 SGHRS, CDR2 YFSETQ. CDR3 length equals 14 residues. The V gene lost 0 bases and the J gene lost 5 bases, with 9 bases spanning the gap. The CDR3 nucleotides read TGCGCCAGCAGCTTGGAGGGTATCGATCAGCCCCAGCATTTT. This gives the protein CASSLEGIDQPQHF. Together with reference TRBV5-1 and TRBJ1-5, the CDR3 gives the full variable domain: KAGVTQTPRYLIKTRGQQVTLSCSPISGHRSVSWYQQTPGQGLQFLFEYFSETQRNKGNFPGRFSGRQFSNSRSEMNVSTLELGDSALYLCASSLEGIDQPQHFGDGTRLSIL.